Below, 18 T cell receptor beta chains from the same sample are listed, as sequenced in a study of T-cell reconstitution after alpha-beta-depleted transplantation in children. Unique molecular identifiers were used in preparing the TCRbeta library. TCRdb recomputed calls from the PCR reads with MiXCR, one row per CDR3 protein. The sample holds about 370,000 distinct CDR3 sequences; just over 20% are singletons and the top ten take 3.8%. The starting material was PBMCs from the stem cell graft donor, obtained from the stem cell graft. The receptors originated from a human donor who donated a stem cell graft to a child with acute myeloid leukemia.

A few counts support this clonotype. The genes are TRBV5-1 and TRBJ2-7; D is unresolved. The V gene lost 0 bases and the J gene lost 3 bases, with 13 bases spanning the gap. This CDR3 spans 15 amino acids. The germline V gene has CDR1 SGHRS and CDR2 YFSETQ. The CDR3 sequence: CASSLESGGDYEQYF. As DNA, the CDR3 is TGCGCCAGCAGCTTGGAATCAGGCGGAGACTACGAGCAGTACTTC.

V gene TRBV18 combines with J gene TRBJ2-7, with 9 bases fitting TRBD2. The V gene's germline CDR1 is KGHSH and CDR2 LQKENI. The CDR3 sequence is 15 residues long. Unmatched junction bases numbered 6, after V lost 3 bases and J lost 3 bases. The CDR3 is CASSPLETSGYEQYF. DNA of the CDR3: TGTGCCAGCTCACCCCTAGAGACTAGCGGCTACGAGCAGTACTTC. Variable domain in full (rest from reference TRBV18 and TRBJ2-7): NAGVMQNPRHLVRRRGQEARLRCSPMKGHSHVYWYRQLPEEGLKFMVYLQKENIIDESGMPKERFSAEFPKEGPSILRIQQVVRGDSAAYFCASSPLETSGYEQYFGPGTRLTVT.

This clonotype has more than one count but fewer than ten. The V and J genes are TRBV5-6 and TRBJ2-3; D is unresolved. Trimming left V 6 bases short and J 0 bases short, with 14 bases between. The CDR3 length is 15 residues. Germline CDR1 reads SGHDT; CDR2 reads YYEEEE. As DNA, the CDR3 is TGTGCCAGCACCCTGGGCAGGCCTAGCACAGATACGCAGTATTTT. The encoded protein is CASTLGRPSTDTQYF. Together with reference TRBV5-6 and TRBJ2-3, the CDR3 gives the full variable domain: DAGVTQSPTHLIKTRGQQVTLRCSPKSGHDTVSWYQQALGQGPQFIFQYYEEEERQRGNFPDRFSGHQFPNYSSELNVNALLLGDSALYLCASTLGRPSTDTQYFGPGTRLTVL.

A note on this clonotype: Being one base from a much bigger clone, this may be a read error. The chain uses TRBV29-1 and TRBJ1-1; TRBD1 is a possible D gene (5 bases). The CDR3 loop spans 13 amino acids. The germline CDR1 and CDR2 sequences are SQVTM and ANQGSEA. The V and J ends lost 4 bases and 1 base respectively, with 10 bases between them. CDR3 sequence: CSVGGRTNTEAFF. The DNA of the CDR3 is TGCAGCGTTGGGGGACGGACGAACACTGAAGCTTTCTTT.

In this sample, this clonotype turned up a few times. This chain connects TRBV12-3 or TRBV12-4 to TRBJ1-5, with D possibly matching TRBD1 (5 bases). Deletions cut 3 bases from V and 1 base from J, with 10 bases between. This CDR3 region has 15 residues. CDR3 bases: TGTGCCAGCAGTTTGGAAGGGGCCAGCAATCAGCCCCAGCATTTT. Residues: CASSLEGASNQPQHF.

V usage is TRBV4-3 and J usage is TRBJ1-4; D may be TRBD1 (5 bases). CDR3 length: 15 residues. Trimming cost V 5 bases and J 8 bases, with 18 bases left between them. CDR1 and CDR2 (germline): LGHNA, YSLEER. The CDR3 coding sequence is TGCGCCAGCAGCGTCAACGGTATCAGGGTGGAAAAACTGTTTTTT. This gives the protein CASSVNGIRVEKLFF.

This clonotype came up a few times. The gene calls are TRBV7-9 and TRBJ2-3, with unresolved D. CDR3 length: 12 amino acids. The ends were cut back, 5 bases at V and 6 bases at J, with 9 bases in the middle. Germline V gives CDR1 SEHNR, CDR2 FQNEAQ (reference sequence). CDR3 region: CASSDRLDTQYF. In DNA form, the CDR3 reads TGTGCCAGCAGCGACCGTTTGGATACGCAGTATTTT.

This clonotype was detected only a few times. The rearrangement uses TRBV28 and TRBJ2-7; TRBD1 matches at 10 bases. Looked up from germline, CDR1 is MDHEN and CDR2 is SYDVKM. CDR3 size: 15 residues. After removal of 3 bases from V and 2 bases from J, the junction contained 4 bases not matched to a gene. In DNA, the CDR3 is TGTGCCAGCAGTTTCGGGACAGGGGTTCCCTACGAGCAGTACTTC. Amino acids: CASSFGTGVPYEQYF.

The rearrangement links TRBV20-1 to TRBJ2-2; D is unresolved. In germline, CDR1 is DFQATT, CDR2 SNEGSKA (reference sequence). With 6 bases removed from V and 5 bases from J, the gap between germline ends came to 16 bases. The CDR3 totals 14 residues. CDR3 protein: CSAHHLGRTGELFF. CDR3 coding DNA: TGCAGTGCCCACCACCTCGGACGTACCGGGGAGCTGTTTTTT.

This clonotype has at least ten counts. V is TRBV20-1 and J is TRBJ2-1; the match to TRBD2 covers 12 bases. The germline V gene has CDR1 DFQATT and CDR2 SNEGSKA (reference sequence). Trimming cost V 3 bases and J 6 bases; bases outside gene matches: 6. There are 15 residues in the CDR3. CDR3: CSASPLAGGFNEQFF. The DNA for the CDR3 is TGCAGTGCTAGCCCACTAGCGGGAGGTTTCAATGAGCAGTTCTTC.

There are a few counts of this clonotype. The chain carries TRBV23-1 and TRBJ2-3; 8 bases are a match to TRBD2. TRBV23-1 is reported as an ORF; its role is uncertain. Trimming cost V 0 bases and J 6 bases; bases outside gene matches: 8. CDR3 size: 16 residues. The CDR3 nucleotides are TGCGCCAGCAGTCAATCGAACGGGAGGGCCGGGGATACGCAGTATTTT. This encodes CASSQSNGRAGDTQYF.

V and J are TRBV5-1 and TRBJ1-4; no clear D. Germline V CDR1 and CDR2: SGHRS, YFSETQ. The V end was cut by 5 bases, the J end by 5 bases, with 10 bases between. The CDR3 covers 13 residues. The CDR3 loop reads CASRDGGNEKLFF. CDR3 nucleotide sequence: TGCGCCAGCAGGGACGGCGGAAATGAAAAACTGTTTTTT.

This clonotype was seen many times. The CDR3: CAISLATGQTYNEQFF. The CDR3 region has the DNA TGTGCCATCAGCTTGGCTACAGGGCAGACCTACAATGAGCAGTTCTTC. The chain couples TRBV10-3 to TRBJ2-1; possibly TRBD1 for D (6 bases). This CDR3 region has 16 residues. With 6 bases removed from V and 2 bases from J, the gap between germline ends came to 17 bases. CDR1 and CDR2 (germline): ENHRY, SYGVKD.

This clonotype was found many times. The chain carries TRBV5-1 and TRBJ2-5; 9 bases agree with TRBD1. The V segment lost 3 bases and the J segment 0 bases; nucleotides outside the gene matches: 3. This CDR3 contains 15 residues. Germline CDR1 and CDR2: SGHRS and YFSETQ. DNA for the CDR3: TGCGCCAGCAGCTACGGGGACAGGGACCAAGAGACCCAGTACTTC. Translation: CASSYGDRDQETQYF. Complete variable domain (other parts from reference TRBV5-1 and TRBJ2-5): KAGVTQTPRYLIKTRGQQVTLSCSPISGHRSVSWYQQTPGQGLQFLFEYFSETQRNKGNFPGRFSGRQFSNSRSEMNVSTLELGDSALYLCASSYGDRDQETQYFGPGTRLLVL.

The table lists this clonotype with many counts. V is TRBV7-9 and J is TRBJ1-1, with TRBD1 identical over 8 bases. This CDR3 comprises 14 residues. The germline CDR1 and CDR2 sequences are SEHNR and FQNEAQ (reference sequence). The V and J ends lost 5 bases and 4 bases, in that order; junction bases with no gene match: 6. The CDR3 sequence is CASSPWTGSTEAFF. The DNA of the CDR3 is TGTGCCAGCAGCCCGTGGACAGGGAGCACTGAAGCTTTCTTT.

This clonotype has just a few counts. J is TRBJ2-7 and V is TRBV5-1; tentatively, D is TRBD2 (5 bases). In germline, CDR1 is SGHRS, CDR2 YFSETQ. V was shortened by 5 bases and J by 4 bases, with 16 bases between the two germline ends. This CDR3 spans 14 amino acids. CDR3 sequence reads: CASRMGAQNYEQYF. DNA of the CDR3: TGCGCCAGCAGGATGGGAGCGCAGAATTACGAGCAGTACTTC.

The table lists this clonotype with a few counts. The chain employs TRBV28 and TRBJ2-2; the D call may be TRBD1 or TRBD2 (7 bases each). Trimming left V 5 bases short and J 3 bases short, with 16 bases between. The CDR3 contains 16 residues. Germline CDR1 and CDR2: MDHEN and SYDVKM. CDR3 residues: CASSPPGGRDTGELFF. The CDR3 DNA reads as TGTGCCAGCAGTCCCCCAGGGGGGAGGGACACCGGGGAGCTGTTTTTT.

This clonotype has only a few counts. The V and J genes are TRBV20-1 and TRBJ2-4; D call uncertain. This CDR3 has 16 residues. The germline gives CDR1 DFQATT, CDR2 SNEGSKA (reference sequence). Trimming pared 1 base from V and 0 bases from J, leaving 13 bases between. In DNA form, the CDR3 reads TGCAGTGCTAGAGGTCCCAGACTTGTAGCCAAAAACATTCAGTACTTC. Protein: CSARGPRLVAKNIQYF.